This T cell receptor (beta chain) was sequenced during a study of monozygotic twins with inflammatory bowel disease (dated 2019 in TCRdb). Looking at the study overall: The complete study included approximately 28 monozygotic twin pairs: 19 IBD-discordant Danish pairs and nine German pairs, of which four were IBD-concordant and five were IBD-discordant. Within discordant pairs, disease-associated traits were sought mainly by comparing IBD patients with their genetically identical healthy co-twins. Each individual had, on average, about 151 000 unique TCRalpha sequences and 181 000 unique TCRbeta sequences available for analysis. The study at large found these results: IBD patients had lower TCRbeta repertoire diversity, measured by the inverse Simpson index, than their healthy co-twins. No single strong signal or clonotype linked to IBD turned up in the results, so the idea that one exists was not supported. Because patients were on differing immunosuppressive treatments, the repertoires may have picked up extra background noise and inter-individual variability. The analysis was unable to tell apart different T cell subtypes. Repertoire similarity did not differ between concordant and discordant twins, which could be due to limited statistical power. Compared with healthy twins, IBD patients had fewer clonotypes in common with other individuals, a difference most pronounced in patients showing signs of disease activity.

The library was built by means of 5' RACE. The input for every TCR library was around 3,800 ng of total RNA. cDNA was synthesized with SMARTScribe reverse transcriptase in eight separate reactions per sample. Unique molecular identifiers containing a 6-nucleotide sample barcode were introduced through template switching during cDNA synthesis. TCRalpha and TCRbeta cDNA was amplified by two nested PCRs of around 15 and 9 cycles, with bead purification after each PCR. Before amplification, the cDNA was treated with uracil DNA-glycosylase and purified using the QIAquick PCR purification kit. The second PCR was the step at which Illumina TruSeq-compatible adapters and sample-specific barcodes were added. Library quality and concentration were checked on TapeStation and Qubit, and libraries were pooled at about 5 ng each. Sequencing of the pooled libraries was done on an Illumina HiSeq2500 single-index Rapid Run using custom sequencing primers and 2 x 100 bp reads. Per the original workflow: PCR and sequencing errors were corrected by UMI-based consensus assembly using MiGEC version 1.2.6. V(D)J alignment, clonotype assembly and CDR3 extraction were performed with MiXCR version 2.1.1. Gene usage, clonotype sharing and MAIT/NKT TCR abundance were normalised by analysing the top 1000, 10 000 and 20 000 clonotypes per sample. Diversity was computed as the inverse Simpson index with the vegan R package after downsampling to 27 000 UMIs. Statistical testing used paired Mann-Whitney U tests on the discordant twin pairs and applied Benjamini-Hochberg correction for multiple testing. TCRdb reprocessed the reads and provides one entry for every CDR3 protein sequence; no DNA is given. The V and J calls reflect TCRdb's pipeline rather than the authors' work. The sample table holds 170,000 or so distinct CDR3 sequences. The ten largest clones capture just under 7.5% of the sample.

The CDR3 holds 17 amino acids from the cysteine to the phenylalanine. No DNA is given. As encoded in the germline V gene, CDR1 is SNHLY while CDR2 is FYNNEI. From each donor, a roughly 2.3 ml peripheral blood sample was collected into PAXgene tubes and stored at -80 degrees C. Without T cell sorting, total RNA was isolated from whole blood using the PAXgene blood miRNA kit on an automated QIAcube. Peripheral blood from monozygotic twin pairs concordant or discordant for inflammatory bowel disease was subjected to deep TCRalpha and TCRbeta repertoire profiling with unique molecular barcoding. For every twin pair, smoking habits were documented, and each individual was categorised as a current, former or never smoker. With respect to this clonotype: Its recognized antigen is unknown.

This chain joins TRBV2 to TRBJ2-1; TCRdb designates TRBD2, a call that cannot be tested without DNA. Sequencing input: blood. This sequence originates from a human donor with ulcerative colitis or Crohn's disease, or a healthy co-twin of an affected twin (not recorded which). CDR3 reads: CASSEDYRTLWGNEQFF.